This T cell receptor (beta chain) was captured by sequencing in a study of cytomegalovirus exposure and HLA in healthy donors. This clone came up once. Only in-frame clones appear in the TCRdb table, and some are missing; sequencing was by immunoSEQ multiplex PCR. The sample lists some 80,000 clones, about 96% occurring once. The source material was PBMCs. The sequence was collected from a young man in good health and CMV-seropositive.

CDR3 sequence (DNA): TGTGCCAGCTCACCACCGAACCCAGGCGTCACTGAAGCTTTCTTT. Its translation: CASSPPNPGVTEAFF. This chain links TRBV18 with TRBJ1-1; no clear D gene. The length of the CDR3 is 15 residues. In germline, CDR1 is KGHSH, CDR2 LQKENI. Trimming stripped 0 bases from V and 4 bases from J, with 12 bases between.